The present T cell receptor beta chain was sequenced within a study of T cell responses to AZD1222 COVID-19 vaccine. Points from the study as a whole: Just a handful of people given AZD1222 tested seropositive at baseline. In a largely white British group with more females than males, clonal diversity was possibly underestimated. With two AZD1222 doses given, Spike-specific TCR breadth and depth both rose.

Sequencing used immunoSEQ multiplex PCR; TCRdb keeps in-frame clones, though not all of them. The sample shows roughly 77,000 clones, less than 95% of them seen only once. This clone was observed once. What it recognizes is unknown. Trimming pared 6 bases from V and 5 bases from J, leaving 20 bases between. Germline V gene sequence: CDR1 SGHRS, CDR2 YFSETQ. The CDR3 spans 15 residues. Pooling was applied to second doses at about 4 or about 12 weeks. V is TRBV5-1 and J is TRBJ2-5, with D possibly being TRBD1 or TRBD2 (7 bases each). This TCR was recovered from an adult who received the AZD1222 COVID-19 vaccine. This material consisted of peripheral blood, taken 28 days after the second AZD1222 dose. The CDR3 region is CASTLQGRGHETQYF. DNA for the CDR3: TGCGCCAGCACACTTCAAGGGAGGGGGCATGAGACCCAGTACTTC.